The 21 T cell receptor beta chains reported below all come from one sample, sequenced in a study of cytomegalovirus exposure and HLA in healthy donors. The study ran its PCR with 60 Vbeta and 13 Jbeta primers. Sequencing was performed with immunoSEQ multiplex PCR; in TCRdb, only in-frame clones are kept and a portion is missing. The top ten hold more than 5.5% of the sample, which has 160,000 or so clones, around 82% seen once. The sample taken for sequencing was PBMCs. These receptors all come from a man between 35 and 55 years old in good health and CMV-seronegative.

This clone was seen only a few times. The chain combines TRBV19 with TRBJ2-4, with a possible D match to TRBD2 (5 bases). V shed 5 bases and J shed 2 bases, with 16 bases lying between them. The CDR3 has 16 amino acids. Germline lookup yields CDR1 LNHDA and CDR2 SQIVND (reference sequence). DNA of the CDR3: TGTGCCAGTAGTCTGAGGGCAAGACGGTCCAAAAACATTCAGTACTTC. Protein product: CASSLRARRSKNIQYF.

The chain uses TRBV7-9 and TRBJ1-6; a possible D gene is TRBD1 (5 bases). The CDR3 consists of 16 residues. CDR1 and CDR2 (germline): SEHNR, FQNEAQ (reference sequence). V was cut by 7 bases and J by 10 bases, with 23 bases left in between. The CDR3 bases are TGTGCCAGCACCCCCGCAAGCGGGGGTGGAAACTCACCCCTCCACTTT. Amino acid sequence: CASTPASGGGNSPLHF.

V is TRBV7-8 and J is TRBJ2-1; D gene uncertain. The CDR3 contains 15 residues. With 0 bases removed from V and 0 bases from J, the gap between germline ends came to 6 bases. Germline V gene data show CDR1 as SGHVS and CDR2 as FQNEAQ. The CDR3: CASSLATSSYNEQFF. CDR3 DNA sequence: TGTGCCAGCAGCTTAGCTACAAGCTCCTACAATGAGCAGTTCTTC.

CDR3 sequence: CASSLELGGYGYTF. DNA for the CDR3: TGCGCCAGCAGCTTGGAATTGGGGGGCTATGGCTACACCTTC. J is TRBJ1-2 and V is TRBV5-1, with D maybe TRBD1 (5 bases). The CDR3 is 14 residues long. The germline V and J ends were trimmed by 0 bases and 4 bases, with 10 bases remaining between them. Germline CDR1 reads SGHRS; CDR2 reads YFSETQ.

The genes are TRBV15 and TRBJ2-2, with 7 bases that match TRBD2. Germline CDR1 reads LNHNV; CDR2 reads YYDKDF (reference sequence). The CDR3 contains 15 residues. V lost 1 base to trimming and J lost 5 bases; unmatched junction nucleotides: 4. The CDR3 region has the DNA TGTGCCACCAGCAGAGTGGGGGGGAGGACCGGGGAGCTGTTTTTT. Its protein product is CATSRVGGRTGELFF.

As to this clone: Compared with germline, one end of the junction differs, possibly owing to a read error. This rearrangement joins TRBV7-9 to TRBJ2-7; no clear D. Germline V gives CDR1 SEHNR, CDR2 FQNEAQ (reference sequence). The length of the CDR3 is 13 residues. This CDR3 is CSSSPLGRKEQYF. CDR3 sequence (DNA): TGTTCCAGCAGCCCCCTCGGCAGGAAAGAGCAGTACTTC.

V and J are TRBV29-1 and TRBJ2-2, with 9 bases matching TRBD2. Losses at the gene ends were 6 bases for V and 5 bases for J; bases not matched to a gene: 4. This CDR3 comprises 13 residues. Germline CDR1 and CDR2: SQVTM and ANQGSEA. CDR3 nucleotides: TGCAGCGTGCGGGAGGGCCGTACCGGGGAGCTGTTTTTT. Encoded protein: CSVREGRTGELFF.

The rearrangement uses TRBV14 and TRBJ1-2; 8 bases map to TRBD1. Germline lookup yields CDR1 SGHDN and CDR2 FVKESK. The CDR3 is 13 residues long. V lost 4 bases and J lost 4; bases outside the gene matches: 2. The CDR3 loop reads CASSPGTGYGYTF. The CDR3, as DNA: TGTGCCAGCAGCCCTGGGACAGGCTATGGCTACACCTTC.

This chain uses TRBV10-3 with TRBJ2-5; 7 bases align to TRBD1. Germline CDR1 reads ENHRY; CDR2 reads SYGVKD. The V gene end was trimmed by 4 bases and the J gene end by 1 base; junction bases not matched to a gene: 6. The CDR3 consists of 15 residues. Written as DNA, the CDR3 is TGTGCCATCAGTGCACGACAGGGTCCCCAAGAGACCCAGTACTTC. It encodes CAISARQGPQETQYF.

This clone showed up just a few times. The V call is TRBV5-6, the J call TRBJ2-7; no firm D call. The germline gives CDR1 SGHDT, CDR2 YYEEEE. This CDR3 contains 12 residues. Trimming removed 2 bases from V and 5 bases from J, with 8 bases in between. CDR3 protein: CASSFSSNEQYF. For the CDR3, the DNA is TGTGCCAGCAGCTTTAGCAGCAACGAGCAGTACTTC.

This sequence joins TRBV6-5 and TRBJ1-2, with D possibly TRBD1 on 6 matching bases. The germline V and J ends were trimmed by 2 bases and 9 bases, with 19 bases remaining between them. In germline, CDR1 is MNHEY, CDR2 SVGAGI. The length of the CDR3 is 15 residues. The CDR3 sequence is CASSYVGQPYPRYTF. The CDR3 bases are TGTGCCAGCAGTTACGTTGGACAGCCCTATCCGCGCTACACCTTC.

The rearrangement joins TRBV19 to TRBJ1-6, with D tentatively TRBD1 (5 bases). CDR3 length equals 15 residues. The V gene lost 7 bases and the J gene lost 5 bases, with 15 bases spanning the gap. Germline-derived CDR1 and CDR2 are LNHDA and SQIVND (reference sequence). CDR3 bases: TGTGCCAGTAAGGAGGGGCAGTCGAATAATTCACCCCTCCACTTT. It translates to CASKEGQSNNSPLHF.

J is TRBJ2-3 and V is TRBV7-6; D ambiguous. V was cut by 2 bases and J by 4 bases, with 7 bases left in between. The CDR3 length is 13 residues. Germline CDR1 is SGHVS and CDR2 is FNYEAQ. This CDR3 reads CASSLNSPDTQYF. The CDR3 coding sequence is TGTGCCAGCAGCTTAAATAGCCCAGATACGCAGTATTTT.

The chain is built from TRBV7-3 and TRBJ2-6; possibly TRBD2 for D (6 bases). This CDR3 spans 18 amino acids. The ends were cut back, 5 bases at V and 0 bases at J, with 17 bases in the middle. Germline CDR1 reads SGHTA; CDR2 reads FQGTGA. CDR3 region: CASSPSGTFISGANVLTF. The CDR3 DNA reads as TGTGCCAGCAGCCCTTCCGGGACTTTCATCTCTGGGGCCAACGTCCTGACTTTC.

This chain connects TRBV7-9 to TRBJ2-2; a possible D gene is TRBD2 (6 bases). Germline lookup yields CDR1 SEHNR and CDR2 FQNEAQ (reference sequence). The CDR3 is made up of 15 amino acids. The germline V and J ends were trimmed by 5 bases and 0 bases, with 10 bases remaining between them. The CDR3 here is CASSPLASNTGELFF. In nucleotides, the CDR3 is TGTGCCAGCAGCCCGCTAGCGTCGAACACCGGGGAGCTGTTTTTT.

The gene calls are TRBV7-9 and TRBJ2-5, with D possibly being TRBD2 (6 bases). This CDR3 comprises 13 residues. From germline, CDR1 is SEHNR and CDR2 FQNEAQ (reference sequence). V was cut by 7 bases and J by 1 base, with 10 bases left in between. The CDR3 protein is CASTPGVQETQYF. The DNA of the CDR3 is TGTGCCAGCACCCCGGGGGTCCAAGAGACCCAGTACTTC.

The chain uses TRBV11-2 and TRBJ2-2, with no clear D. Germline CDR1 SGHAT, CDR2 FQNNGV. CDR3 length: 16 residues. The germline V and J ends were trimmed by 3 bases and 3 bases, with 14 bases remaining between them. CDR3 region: CASSLRRSDHTGELFF. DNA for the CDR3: TGTGCCAGCAGCTTGAGGCGGTCAGACCACACCGGGGAGCTGTTTTTT.

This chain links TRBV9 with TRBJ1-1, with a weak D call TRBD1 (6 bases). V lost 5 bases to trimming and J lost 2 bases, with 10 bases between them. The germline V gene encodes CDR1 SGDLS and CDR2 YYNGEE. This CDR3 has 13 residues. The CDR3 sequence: CASSRDTNTEAFF. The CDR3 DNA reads TGTGCCAGCAGTCGGGACACCAACACTGAAGCTTTCTTT.

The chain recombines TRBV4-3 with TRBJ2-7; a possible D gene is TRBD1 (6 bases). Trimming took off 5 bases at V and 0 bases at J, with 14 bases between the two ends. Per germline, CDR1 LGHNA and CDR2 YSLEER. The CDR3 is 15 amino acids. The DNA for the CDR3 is TGCGCCAGCAGCGTGGCCCAGGGGAGCTCCTACGAGCAGTACTTC. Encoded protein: CASSVAQGSSYEQYF.

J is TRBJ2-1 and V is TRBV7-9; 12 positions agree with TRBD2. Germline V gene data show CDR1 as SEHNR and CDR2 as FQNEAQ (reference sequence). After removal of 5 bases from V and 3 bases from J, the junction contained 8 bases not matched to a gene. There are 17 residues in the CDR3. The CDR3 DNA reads TGTGCCAGCAGCACCAGACTAGCGGGAGTGGTCTACAATGAGCAGTTCTTC. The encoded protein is CASSTRLAGVVYNEQFF.

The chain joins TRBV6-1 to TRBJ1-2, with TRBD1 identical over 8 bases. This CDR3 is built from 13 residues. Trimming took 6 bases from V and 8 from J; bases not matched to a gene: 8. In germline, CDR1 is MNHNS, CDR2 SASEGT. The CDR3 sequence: CASRRTGQEGYTF. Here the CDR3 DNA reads TGTGCCAGCAGACGGACAGGGCAGGAGGGCTACACCTTC.